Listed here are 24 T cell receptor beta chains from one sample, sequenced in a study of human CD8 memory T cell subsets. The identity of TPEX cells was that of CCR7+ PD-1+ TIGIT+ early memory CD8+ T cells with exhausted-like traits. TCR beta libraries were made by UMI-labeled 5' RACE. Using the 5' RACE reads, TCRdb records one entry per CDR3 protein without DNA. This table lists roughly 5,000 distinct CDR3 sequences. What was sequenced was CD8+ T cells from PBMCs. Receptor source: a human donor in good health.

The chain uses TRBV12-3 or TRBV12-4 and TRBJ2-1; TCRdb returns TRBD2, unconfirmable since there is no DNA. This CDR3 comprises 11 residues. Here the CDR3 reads CASSGPDEQFF.

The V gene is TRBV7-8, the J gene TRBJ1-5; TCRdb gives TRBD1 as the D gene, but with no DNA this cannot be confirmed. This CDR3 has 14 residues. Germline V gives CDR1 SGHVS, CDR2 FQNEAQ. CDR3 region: CASSLPGGDQPQHF.

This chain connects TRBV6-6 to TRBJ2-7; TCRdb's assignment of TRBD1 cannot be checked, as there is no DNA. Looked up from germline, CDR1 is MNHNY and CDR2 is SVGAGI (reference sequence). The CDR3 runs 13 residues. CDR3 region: CASSLTGSYEQYF.

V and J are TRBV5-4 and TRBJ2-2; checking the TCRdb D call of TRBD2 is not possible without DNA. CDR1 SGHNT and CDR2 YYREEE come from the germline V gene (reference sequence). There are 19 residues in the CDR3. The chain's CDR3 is CASTEPQLAGGPNTGELFF.

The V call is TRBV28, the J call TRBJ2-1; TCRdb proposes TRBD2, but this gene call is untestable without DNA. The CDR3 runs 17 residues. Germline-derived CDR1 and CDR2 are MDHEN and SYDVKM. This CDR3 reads CASSLLGSGGSREEQFF.

The CDR3 spells CATSAQGGSEQYF. This rearrangement joins TRBV24-1 to TRBJ2-7; TCRdb's D call, TRBD1, is unchecked because there is no DNA. Germline CDR1 and CDR2: KGHDR and SFDVKD. The CDR3 contains 13 residues.

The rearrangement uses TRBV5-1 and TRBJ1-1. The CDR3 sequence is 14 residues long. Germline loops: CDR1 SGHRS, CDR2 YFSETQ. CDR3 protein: CASSLDGIATEAFF.

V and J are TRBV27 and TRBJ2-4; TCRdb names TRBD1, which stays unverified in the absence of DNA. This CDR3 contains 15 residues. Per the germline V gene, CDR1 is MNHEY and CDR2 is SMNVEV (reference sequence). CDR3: CASSLGQGIQNIQYF.

The CDR3 region is CASSGPPGTVVSGREETQYF. The rearrangement links TRBV28 to TRBJ2-5; the TCRdb D gene call, TRBD2, has no DNA to confirm it. Germline CDR1 is MDHEN and CDR2 is SYDVKM. There are 20 residues in the CDR3. The full variable domain, completed using reference TRBV28 and TRBJ2-5, is DVKVTQSSRYLVKRTGEKVFLECVQDMDHENMFWYRQDPGLGLRLIYFSYDVKMKEKGDIPEGYSVSREKKERFSLILESASTNQTSMYLCASSGPPGTVVSGREETQYFGPGTRLLVL.

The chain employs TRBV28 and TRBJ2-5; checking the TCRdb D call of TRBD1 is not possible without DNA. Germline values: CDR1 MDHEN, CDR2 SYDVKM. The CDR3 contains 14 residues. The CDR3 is CAIRRGGGQETQYF.

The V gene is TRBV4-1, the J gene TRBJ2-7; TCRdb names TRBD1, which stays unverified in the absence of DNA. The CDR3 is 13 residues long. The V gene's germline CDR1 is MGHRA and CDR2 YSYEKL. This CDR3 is CASSPTPGYEQYF.

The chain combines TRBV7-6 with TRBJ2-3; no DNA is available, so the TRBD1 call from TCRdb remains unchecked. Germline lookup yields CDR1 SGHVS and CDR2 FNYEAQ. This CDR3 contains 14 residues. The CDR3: CASSLGRGADTQYF.

CDR3: CSAREAEVKAFF. The chain recombines TRBV20-1 with TRBJ1-1. The CDR3 loop spans 12 amino acids. Germline V lookup: CDR1 DFQATT, CDR2 SNEGSKA (reference sequence).

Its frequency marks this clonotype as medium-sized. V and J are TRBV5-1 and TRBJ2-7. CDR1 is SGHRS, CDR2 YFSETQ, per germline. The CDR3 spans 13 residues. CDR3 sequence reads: CASSLDGSYEQYF.

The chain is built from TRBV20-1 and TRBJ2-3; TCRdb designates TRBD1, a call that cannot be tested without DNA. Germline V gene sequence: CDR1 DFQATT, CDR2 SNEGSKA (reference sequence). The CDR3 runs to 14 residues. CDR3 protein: CSATPEESTDTQYF.

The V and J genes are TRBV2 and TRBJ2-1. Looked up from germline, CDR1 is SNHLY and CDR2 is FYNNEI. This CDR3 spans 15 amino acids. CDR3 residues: CASSEYGSTYNEQFF.

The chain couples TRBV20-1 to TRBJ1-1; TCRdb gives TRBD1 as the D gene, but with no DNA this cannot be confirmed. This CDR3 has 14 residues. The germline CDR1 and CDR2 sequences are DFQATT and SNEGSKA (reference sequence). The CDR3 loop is CSADGQGASVEAFF.

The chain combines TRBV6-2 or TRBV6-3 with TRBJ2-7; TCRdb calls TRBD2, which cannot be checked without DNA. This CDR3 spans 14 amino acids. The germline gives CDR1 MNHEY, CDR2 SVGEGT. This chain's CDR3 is CASSFSSGPYEQYF.

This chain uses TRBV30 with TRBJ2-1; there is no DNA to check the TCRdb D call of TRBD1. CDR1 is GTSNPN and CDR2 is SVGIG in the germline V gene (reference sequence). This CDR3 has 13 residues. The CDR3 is CAWTTGGDNEQFF.

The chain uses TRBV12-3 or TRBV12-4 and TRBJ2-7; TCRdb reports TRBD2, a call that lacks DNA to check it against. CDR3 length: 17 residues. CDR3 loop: CASSLRLGGTRGHEQYF.

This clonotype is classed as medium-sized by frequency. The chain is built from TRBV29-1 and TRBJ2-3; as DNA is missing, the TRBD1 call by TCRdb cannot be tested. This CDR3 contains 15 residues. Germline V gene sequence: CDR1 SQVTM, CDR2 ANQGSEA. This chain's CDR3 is CSVEGGGEPTDTQYF.

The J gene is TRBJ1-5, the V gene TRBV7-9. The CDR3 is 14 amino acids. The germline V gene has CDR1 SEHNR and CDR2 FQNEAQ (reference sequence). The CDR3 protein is CASNSGGHEQPQHF.

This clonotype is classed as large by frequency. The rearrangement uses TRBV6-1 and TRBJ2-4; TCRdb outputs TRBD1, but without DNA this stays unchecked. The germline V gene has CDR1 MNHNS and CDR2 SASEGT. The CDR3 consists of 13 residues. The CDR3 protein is CASSEQGANIQYF.

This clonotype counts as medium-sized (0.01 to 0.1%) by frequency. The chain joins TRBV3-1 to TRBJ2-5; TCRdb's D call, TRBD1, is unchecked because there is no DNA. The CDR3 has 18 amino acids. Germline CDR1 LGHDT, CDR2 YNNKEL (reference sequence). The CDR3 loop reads CASSQDATGGISYETQYF.